The 26 T cell receptor beta chains below all came from one sample that was sequenced in a study of cytomegalovirus exposure and HLA in healthy donors. The study ran its PCR with 60 Vbeta and 13 Jbeta primers. Assay: immunoSEQ multiplex PCR; the TCRdb copy retains only in-frame clones and omits some. This sample yields approximately 240,000 clones, of which about three quarters are seen a single time; roughly 2.5% belongs to the top ten. Sequencing used PBMCs. These receptors all stem from a woman aged 60 to 75 in good health and CMV-seropositive.

The rearrangement uses TRBV28 and TRBJ2-7, with no clear D. The CDR3 is made up of 12 amino acids. The germline CDR1 and CDR2 sequences are MDHEN and SYDVKM. V was pared by 4 bases and J by 6 bases, with 10 bases between. CDR3 DNA sequence: TGTGCCAGCAGTTCAAGTAACACCGAGCAGTACTTC. Protein: CASSSSNTEQYF.

This clone occurred once. The chain links TRBV5-6 to TRBJ1-5; D may be TRBD1 (6 bases). Germline loops: CDR1 SGHDT, CDR2 YYEEEE. V dropped 4 bases and J dropped 3 bases, with 8 bases sitting between them. This CDR3 has 13 residues. This chain's CDR3 is CASSRDNNQPQHF. The CDR3 nucleotides are TGTGCCAGCAGCCGGGACAACAATCAGCCCCAGCATTTT.

The rearrangement joins TRBV6-1 to TRBJ1-1, with D uncertain. Trimming removed 3 bases at V and 5 bases at J, with 10 bases between. The germline CDR1 and CDR2 sequences are MNHNS and SASEGT. This CDR3 is built from 13 residues. DNA for the CDR3: TGTGCCAGCAGTGAGTTGGTCAGGACTGAAGCTTTCTTT. It is translated as CASSELVRTEAFF.

The chain carries TRBV11-2 and TRBJ2-7; 9 nucleotides agree with TRBD2. The CDR3 is 16 amino acids. V trimming: 5 bases; J trimming: 3 bases; junction bases outside the gene matches: 11. Per the germline V gene, CDR1 is SGHAT and CDR2 is FQNNGV. CDR3 bases: TGTGCCAGCAGCCAGGGGAGCGGGGGGCCTCTCTACGAGCAGTACTTC. Translation gives CASSQGSGGPLYEQYF. Filled out from reference TRBV11-2 and TRBJ2-7, the complete variable domain reads EAGVAQSPRYKIIEKRQSVAFWCNPISGHATLYWYQQILGQGPKLLIQFQNNGVVDDSQLPKDRFSAERLKGVDSTLKIQPAKLEDSAVYLCASSQGSGGPLYEQYFGPGTRLTVT.

V is TRBV10-3 and J is TRBJ2-7; D ambiguous. The CDR3 is 13 amino acids. Between the trimmed V and J ends, which lost 5 bases and 7 bases, there was a span of 15 bases. From germline, CDR1 is ENHRY and CDR2 SYGVKD. CDR3: CAISKDSFGEQYF. CDR3 nucleotide sequence: TGTGCCATCAGTAAAGACTCCTTCGGGGAGCAGTACTTC.

The genes are TRBV5-1 and TRBJ1-6, with D hard to call. CDR3 size: 17 residues. The V gene lost 2 bases and the J gene lost 0 bases, with 12 bases spanning the gap. In germline, CDR1 is SGHRS, CDR2 YFSETQ. The CDR3 sequence is CASSFNGMSSYNSPLHF. DNA of the CDR3: TGCGCCAGCAGCTTTAACGGGATGAGCTCCTATAATTCACCCCTCCACTTT.

The chain carries TRBV7-2 and TRBJ2-1; possibly TRBD2 for D (7 bases). Deletions cut 5 bases from V and 10 bases from J, with 15 bases between. The CDR3 runs to 13 residues. The germline V gene has CDR1 SGHTA and CDR2 FQGNSA. The CDR3 reads CASSPRTRGEQFF. The DNA of the CDR3 is TGTGCCAGCAGCCCCCGGACTAGGGGGGAGCAGTTCTTC.

This clone was seen a handful of times. The chain recombines TRBV5-1 with TRBJ2-5; 8 nucleotides match TRBD2. CDR1 and CDR2 from the germline V gene are SGHRS and YFSETQ. This CDR3 has 16 residues. J gave up 5 bases and V 4 bases, and 13 bases lay outside the gene matches. DNA of the CDR3: TGCGCCAGCAGCGTTACTAGCGGCCCTACACGGGAGACCCAGTACTTC. Its protein product is CASSVTSGPTRETQYF.

V usage is TRBV6-5 and J usage is TRBJ1-1; D gene unclear. From germline, CDR1 is MNHEY and CDR2 SVGAGI. The CDR3 sequence is 14 residues long. V lost 2 bases, J lost 2 bases, and 9 bases lay in between. The DNA for the CDR3 is TGTGCCAGCAGTTACGCCTACAGTAACACTGAAGCTTTCTTT. This encodes CASSYAYSNTEAFF.

The chain carries TRBV6-5 and TRBJ2-5; possible D gene TRBD2, 6 bases. Germline CDR1 and CDR2: MNHEY and SVGAGI. The CDR3 length is 15 residues. V was shortened by 6 bases and J by 7 bases, with 21 bases between the two germline ends. The CDR3 is CASRRPGTGAGTQYF. For the CDR3, the DNA is TGTGCCAGCAGAAGACCCGGGACTGGAGCAGGGACCCAGTACTTC.

J is TRBJ1-5 and V is TRBV19, with no clear D. There are 13 residues in the CDR3. Germline lookup yields CDR1 LNHDA and CDR2 SQIVND (reference sequence). Deletions cut 6 bases from V and 0 bases from J, with 6 bases between. The CDR3 spells CASRTYSNQPQHF. In DNA form, the CDR3 reads TGTGCCAGTAGGACTTATAGCAATCAGCCCCAGCATTTT.

This sequence joins TRBV5-1 and TRBJ2-3; 9 positions agree with TRBD2. The CDR3 length is 16 residues. Trimming cost V 4 bases and J 5 bases; bases outside gene matches: 11. Germline CDR1 and CDR2: SGHRS and YFSETQ. The CDR3 spells CASSVSAGGQRDTQYF. The CDR3 DNA is TGCGCCAGCAGCGTCTCAGCGGGAGGCCAACGAGATACGCAGTATTTT.

The rearrangement joins TRBV5-8 to TRBJ2-3, with a tentative D call TRBD2 (6 bases). CDR1 and CDR2 (germline): SGHTS, YDEGEE. Trimming pared 3 bases from V and 2 bases from J, leaving 16 bases between. CDR3 length equals 16 residues. The CDR3, as DNA: TGTGCCAGCAGCTGGCGGAGGGACTCCTACACAGATACGCAGTATTTT. This sequence encodes CASSWRRDSYTDTQYF.

This clone was counted once. The chain carries TRBV5-6 and TRBJ1-1; no reliable D call. The CDR3 has 16 amino acids. The V end lost 4 bases, the J end lost 3 bases, and 19 bases lay between the germline ends. Germline loops: CDR1 SGHDT, CDR2 YYEEEE. The CDR3 DNA is TGTGCCAGCAGCCGAATGATGGACCGGGAGTACACTGAAGCTTTCTTT. Protein sequence: CASSRMMDREYTEAFF.

There are a few counts of this clone. The chain combines TRBV7-9 with TRBJ2-7; 7 positions match TRBD1. CDR1 is SEHNR, CDR2 FQNEAQ, per germline (reference sequence). The CDR3 extends over 14 amino acids. Losses at the gene ends were 2 bases for V and 3 bases for J; bases not matched to a gene: 4. The CDR3 DNA is TGTGCCAGCAGCTTAACAGGGGTAAACTACGAGCAGTACTTC. It encodes CASSLTGVNYEQYF.

This clone has just one count. V usage is TRBV9 and J usage is TRBJ1-1; a possible D gene is TRBD1 (5 bases). Trimming shortened V by 3 bases and J by 6 bases, and 18 bases separated the two germline ends. Germline V gives CDR1 SGDLS, CDR2 YYNGEE. The CDR3 contains 15 residues. The CDR3 sequence: CASSAQGQGGSEAFF. CDR3 in DNA: TGTGCCAGCAGCGCTCAGGGTCAGGGAGGGTCTGAAGCTTTCTTT.

J is TRBJ1-6 and V is TRBV10-2, with 7 bases that match TRBD1. Germline lookup yields CDR1 WSHSY and CDR2 SAAADI. CDR3 length: 14 residues. The V and J ends lost 6 bases and 6 bases, in that order; junction bases with no gene match: 5. The CDR3 DNA follows: TGCGCCAGCAGAACAGGGGTATCTAATTCACCCCTCCACTTT. It specifies CASRTGVSNSPLHF.

The J gene is TRBJ1-5, the V gene TRBV6-1; D not certain. Trimming pared 1 base from V and 0 bases from J, leaving 7 bases between. Germline CDR1 MNHNS, CDR2 SASEGT. This CDR3 is 15 amino acids long. DNA of the CDR3: TGTGCCAGCAGTGAAGGGCAGGATAGCAATCAGCCCCAGCATTTT. Protein sequence: CASSEGQDSNQPQHF.

V and J are TRBV4-3 and TRBJ1-1; a weak D match, TRBD1 (6 bases). This CDR3 has 15 amino acids. Germline CDR1 is LGHNA and CDR2 is YSLEER. Between the trimmed V and J ends, which lost 3 bases and 7 bases, there was a span of 18 bases. The CDR3 DNA sequence: TGCGCCAGCAGCCAGCAGGGAGGGGGGACCGGTGAAGCTTTCTTT. Residues: CASSQQGGGTGEAFF.

This chain uses TRBV7-9 with TRBJ1-2, with a weak D call TRBD1 (5 bases). The V gene's germline CDR1 is SEHNR and CDR2 FQNEAQ (reference sequence). The CDR3 sequence is 15 residues long. Trimming took 6 bases from V and 8 from J, leaving 22 bases between them. The CDR3, as DNA: TGTGCCAGCAGTCCGAATCTCCAGGGTGGGGTAGGCTACACCTTC. It specifies CASSPNLQGGVGYTF.

CDR3 in amino acids: CASSLELNYNEQFF. For the CDR3, the DNA is TGCGCCAGCAGCTTGGAACTAAACTACAATGAGCAGTTCTTC. This chain links TRBV5-1 with TRBJ2-1; D not resolved. The germline V and J ends were trimmed by 0 bases and 3 bases, with 7 bases remaining between them. The V gene's germline CDR1 is SGHRS and CDR2 YFSETQ. CDR3 length: 14 amino acids. Based on the CDR3 plus reference TRBV5-1 and TRBJ2-1, the full variable domain is KAGVTQTPRYLIKTRGQQVTLSCSPISGHRSVSWYQQTPGQGLQFLFEYFSETQRNKGNFPGRFSGRQFSNSRSEMNVSTLELGDSALYLCASSLELNYNEQFFGPGTRLTVL.

CDR3 loop: CASSLASGQMNTEAFF. DNA of the CDR3: TGTGCCAGCAGCTTAGCCTCTGGACAGATGAACACTGAAGCTTTCTTT. V usage is TRBV7-2 and J usage is TRBJ1-1, with a tentative D call TRBD1 (6 bases). The CDR3 has 16 amino acids. Trimming removed 0 bases at V and 0 bases at J, with 11 bases between. Germline V gives CDR1 SGHTA, CDR2 FQGNSA. The complete variable domain, with remaining parts taken from reference TRBV7-2 and TRBJ1-1, reads GAGVSQSPSNKVTEKGKDVELRCDPISGHTALYWYRQSLGQGLEFLIYFQGNSAPDKSGLPSDRFSAERTGGSVSTLTIQRTQQEDSAVYLCASSLASGQMNTEAFFGQGTRLTVV.

The genes are TRBV19 and TRBJ2-2; the match to TRBD2 covers 9 bases. The J segment lost 7 bases and the V segment lost 7 bases, leaving 16 bases of the junction unmatched. Germline V lookup: CDR1 LNHDA, CDR2 SQIVND (reference sequence). The CDR3 has 17 residues. The DNA of the CDR3 is TGTGCCAGTAAGGATCCTTTGCGGGGGGGCCGGCACGGGGAGCTGTTTTTT. Translated: CASKDPLRGGRHGELFF. Full variable domain (missing parts from reference TRBV19 and TRBJ2-2): DGGITQSPKYLFRKEGQNVTLSCEQNLNHDAMYWYRQDPGQGLRLIYYSQIVNDFQKGDIAEGYSVSREKKESFPLTVTSAQKNPTAFYLCASKDPLRGGRHGELFFGEGSRLTVL.

This chain uses TRBV6-1 with TRBJ1-1; D might be TRBD1 (5 bases). Deletions cut 7 bases from V and 3 bases from J, with 15 bases between. This CDR3 has 14 residues. Germline V gives CDR1 MNHNS, CDR2 SASEGT. CDR3 DNA sequence: TGTGCCAGCACCAAGGGGCGCGTGGACACTGAAGCTTTCTTT. Residues: CASTKGRVDTEAFF.

This rearrangement joins TRBV18 to TRBJ1-1, with TRBD1 matching 9 bases. The CDR3 has 18 residues. V dropped 2 bases and J dropped 1; count of bases not matched to a gene: 11. Germline lookup yields CDR1 KGHSH and CDR2 LQKENI. The CDR3 sequence: CASSPFAGQGARNTEAFF. As DNA, the CDR3 is TGTGCCAGCTCACCATTTGCGGGACAGGGCGCGAGGAACACTGAAGCTTTCTTT.

The V gene is TRBV19, the J gene TRBJ1-5; no reliable D call. Germline CDR1 LNHDA, CDR2 SQIVND (reference sequence). The germline V and J ends were trimmed by 5 bases and 4 bases, with 21 bases remaining between them. There are 17 residues in the CDR3. CDR3 sequence reads: CASSFGEESGGNQPQHF. Written as DNA, the CDR3 is TGTGCCAGTAGTTTCGGGGAGGAATCAGGTGGAAATCAGCCCCAGCATTTT.